A single sample gave rise to the 30 T cell receptor beta chains below, sequenced in a study of post-analysis software for immune sequencing data. Study results and caveats: The five TRBV segments detected at higher frequency in patients than in controls included TRBV5-6, TRBV5-1 and TRBV20-1.

TCR beta cDNA libraries had unique molecular identifiers. A single record per CDR3 protein comes from TCRdb applying MiXCR to the PCR reads. The sample consists of 450,000 to 650,000 distinct CDR3 sequences, about 44% of them appearing once. No antigen has been identified for these receptors. The sequenced material came from blood. The source of these receptors is a girl aged 10-17 years with multiple sclerosis.

In its sample, this clonotype was seen a few times. The chain joins TRBV20-1 to TRBJ2-1; D not certain. V shed 2 bases and J shed 2 bases, with 7 bases lying between them. From germline, CDR1 is DFQATT and CDR2 SNEGSKA (reference sequence). CDR3 size: 13 residues. The CDR3 is CSARTPTYNEQFF. CDR3 sequence (DNA): TGCAGTGCTAGAACCCCTACCTACAATGAGCAGTTCTTC.

To note about this clonotype: Its ends do not fully match the called genes, so a read error is possible. The chain has TRBV5-1 and TRBJ2-1; D is perhaps TRBD1 (5 bases). The germline V gene has CDR1 SGHRS and CDR2 YFSETQ. The CDR3 length is 15 residues. CDR3 sequence reads: CAGSLDISSYNEQFF. CDR3 in DNA: TGCGCCGGCAGCTTGGACATCAGCTCCTACAATGAGCAGTTCTTC. Using reference TRBV5-1 and TRBJ2-1 for the parts outside the CDR3, the full variable domain is KAGVTQTPRYLIKTRGQQVTLSCSPISGHRSVSWYQQTPGQGLQFLFEYFSETQRNKGNFPGRFSGRQFSNSRSEMNVSTLELGDSALYLCAGSLDISSYNEQFFGPGTRLTVL.

V is TRBV29-1 and J is TRBJ2-1; 7 bases agree with TRBD2. With V trimmed by 3 bases and J by 7 bases, 12 bases remained unmatched. The length of the CDR3 is 15 residues. Germline CDR1 reads SQVTM; CDR2 reads ANQGSEA. In nucleotides, the CDR3 is TGCAGCGTTGATAACCTGGGGGGGGAGGGGAATGAGCAGTTCTTC. It is translated as CSVDNLGGEGNEQFF.

This clonotype was observed a handful of times. The chain uses TRBV12-3 or TRBV12-4 and TRBJ2-2; D is unresolved. The CDR3 loop spans 13 amino acids. V was clipped by 5 bases and J by 4 bases, with 8 bases between them. CDR3 DNA sequence: TGTGCCAGCAGTCCCAGAGCCACCGGGGAGCTGTTTTTT. As protein: CASSPRATGELFF.

This clonotype was observed at least ten times. The chain's CDR3 is CASSLGRTNEQFF. The DNA of the CDR3 is TGTGCCAGCAGCTTAGGCAGGACTAATGAGCAGTTCTTC. This rearrangement joins TRBV7-2 to TRBJ2-1; D might be TRBD2 (5 bases). Germline CDR1 reads SGHTA; CDR2 reads FQGNSA. Between the trimmed V and J ends, which lost 1 base and 7 bases, there was a span of 8 bases. This CDR3 is 13 amino acids long.

The chain is built from TRBV5-1 and TRBJ2-1, with D possibly being TRBD1 (6 bases). Germline V gene sequence: CDR1 SGHRS, CDR2 YFSETQ. Deletions cut 0 bases from V and 3 bases from J, with 13 bases between. This CDR3 has 16 amino acids. CDR3: CASSLERGRGYNEQFF. The CDR3 DNA follows: TGCGCCAGCAGCTTGGAAAGGGGCAGGGGCTACAATGAGCAGTTCTTC. The full variable domain, completed using reference TRBV5-1 and TRBJ2-1, is KAGVTQTPRYLIKTRGQQVTLSCSPISGHRSVSWYQQTPGQGLQFLFEYFSETQRNKGNFPGRFSGRQFSNSRSEMNVSTLELGDSALYLCASSLERGRGYNEQFFGPGTRLTVL.

In the case of this clonotype: Given a much more abundant clone one base away, this may be a read error. The V gene is TRBV7-2, the J gene TRBJ2-1; no clear D. The CDR3 sequence is 12 residues long. Germline CDR1 and CDR2: SGHTA and FQGNSA. Deletions cut 1 base from V and 13 bases from J, with 11 bases between. The CDR3 spells CASSLGAETQFF. CDR3 sequence (DNA): TGTGCCAGCAGCTTAGGAGCTGAGACCCAGTTCTTC.

The genes are TRBV10-3 and TRBJ2-3; maybe TRBD2 (7 bases). CDR1 is ENHRY, CDR2 SYGVKD, per germline. This CDR3 contains 17 residues. Trimming stripped 3 bases from V and 0 bases from J, with 16 bases between. The CDR3 DNA follows: TGTGCCATCAGTGAAAGGCCAGCGGGGACAAGCACAGATACGCAGTATTTT. This translates into CAISERPAGTSTDTQYF.

This clonotype has only a few counts. The chain has TRBV6-4 and TRBJ2-3; tentative D call: TRBD2 (6 bases). V lost 2 bases and J lost 1, with 13 bases in between. CDR1 and CDR2 (germline): MRHNA, SNTAGT. This CDR3 is built from 16 residues. This chain's CDR3 is CASSDRAGGGTDTQYF. DNA for the CDR3: TGTGCCAGCAGTGACAGAGCGGGTGGGGGCACAGATACGCAGTATTTT.

This clonotype was counted a few times. The chain is built from TRBV6-5 and TRBJ1-2; the D is unclear. CDR1 MNHEY and CDR2 SVGAGI come from the germline V gene. V gave up 5 bases and J gave up 4 bases, with 14 bases separating them. The CDR3 covers 14 residues. CDR3 protein: CASSPGPLGYGYTF. The CDR3 DNA follows: TGTGCCAGCAGTCCCGGACCACTGGGCTATGGCTACACCTTC.

The gene calls are TRBV7-8 and TRBJ1-1, with D perhaps matching TRBD1 (6 bases). The V gene lost 0 bases and the J gene lost 5 bases, with 13 bases spanning the gap. The germline gives CDR1 SGHVS, CDR2 FQNEAQ. The CDR3 has 15 amino acids. CDR3 in DNA: TGTGCCAGCAGCTTAGCGCCGGGGGGCTGGACTGAAGCTTTCTTT. Translation: CASSLAPGGWTEAFF.

The chain is built from TRBV11-2 and TRBJ1-1; D remains unclear. The germline gives CDR1 SGHAT, CDR2 FQNNGV. V lost 5 bases to trimming and J lost 0 bases, with 13 bases between them. The CDR3 is 15 residues long. This chain's CDR3 is CASSPPWHLNTEAFF. The CDR3 coding sequence is TGTGCCAGCAGCCCACCGTGGCACCTGAACACTGAAGCTTTCTTT.

The CDR3 DNA reads TGTGCCAGCAGGGCTAATACGCAGTATTTT. Its protein is CASRANTQYF. J is TRBJ2-3 and V is TRBV6-6; D gene unclear. Germline V gene data show CDR1 as MNHNY and CDR2 as SVGAGI (reference sequence). This CDR3 region has 10 residues. The germline V and J ends were trimmed by 6 bases and 7 bases, with 5 bases remaining between them.

This chain links TRBV12-3 or TRBV12-4 with TRBJ2-1; 12 nucleotides agree with TRBD2. This CDR3 spans 16 amino acids. The trim removed 6 bases at V and 8 bases at J, leaving 11 bases unmatched. The CDR3: CASSSRLAGAIDEQFF. The CDR3 nucleotides are TGTGCCAGCAGCAGCAGACTAGCGGGGGCAATAGATGAGCAGTTCTTC.

This clonotype has only a few counts. The rearrangement joins TRBV29-1 to TRBJ2-1; D is unclear. Trimming removed 6 bases from V and 4 bases from J, with 16 bases in between. This CDR3 is built from 14 residues. From germline, CDR1 is SQVTM and CDR2 ANQGSEA. CDR3 in amino acids: CSVETSLRYNEQFF. The CDR3 DNA follows: TGCAGCGTCGAGACCTCTTTACGATACAATGAGCAGTTCTTC.

This clonotype has more than one count but fewer than ten. The chain carries TRBV4-2 and TRBJ2-3; D remains unclear. Trimming removed 4 bases at V and 3 bases at J, with 11 bases between. Germline V gives CDR1 LGHNA, CDR2 YNFKEQ. This CDR3 has 14 amino acids. Here the CDR3 reads CASSPDRFTDTQYF. The DNA of the CDR3 is TGTGCCAGCAGCCCCGACCGGTTTACAGATACGCAGTATTTT.

The V and J genes are TRBV5-1 and TRBJ1-2; TRBD1 aligns across 12 bases. The V segment lost 5 bases and the J segment 13 bases; nucleotides outside the gene matches: 12. This CDR3 is built from 14 residues. Germline CDR1 and CDR2: SGHRS and YFSETQ. The CDR3 DNA sequence: TGCGCCAGCAGTCATACCGGGACAGGGGGCGCCGGCACCTTC. Amino acids: CASSHTGTGGAGTF.

J is TRBJ1-2 and V is TRBV20-1; D remains unclear. V gave up 6 bases and J gave up 6 bases, with 11 bases separating them. The CDR3 covers 11 residues. Germline CDR1 DFQATT, CDR2 SNEGSKA (reference sequence). CDR3: CSARETDGYTF. Here the CDR3 DNA reads TGCAGTGCCCGAGAGACGGATGGCTACACCTTC.

The table lists this clonotype with a few counts. V and J are TRBV7-9 and TRBJ1-1; D call uncertain. There are 13 residues in the CDR3. The V end lost 5 bases, the J end lost 2 bases, and 9 bases lay between the germline ends. Germline values: CDR1 SEHNR, CDR2 FQNEAQ (reference sequence). CDR3: CASSPSGNTEAFF. CDR3 DNA sequence: TGTGCCAGCAGCCCGTCTGGCAACACTGAAGCTTTCTTT.

The chain recombines TRBV11-3 with TRBJ2-1; 10 nucleotides align to TRBD1. The length of the CDR3 is 17 residues. Per germline, CDR1 SGHNT and CDR2 YENEEA. V lost 5 bases, J lost 6 bases, and 13 bases stayed unmatched. The CDR3 reads CASSPGQGPGGPNEQFF. The CDR3 nucleotides read TGTGCCAGCAGCCCGGGACAGGGGCCGGGGGGGCCCAATGAGCAGTTCTTC.

V gene TRBV5-1 combines with J gene TRBJ2-5, with D perhaps TRBD2 (6 bases). The CDR3 totals 15 residues. Germline values: CDR1 SGHRS, CDR2 YFSETQ. Trimming left V 1 base short and J 2 bases short, with 12 bases between. CDR3 bases: TGCGCCAGCAGCTTGAACAGGAGGGGACAAGAGACCCAGTACTTC. Translated: CASSLNRRGQETQYF. The full variable domain, with the rest looked up from reference TRBV5-1 and TRBJ2-5, is KAGVTQTPRYLIKTRGQQVTLSCSPISGHRSVSWYQQTPGQGLQFLFEYFSETQRNKGNFPGRFSGRQFSNSRSEMNVSTLELGDSALYLCASSLNRRGQETQYFGPGTRLLVL.

CDR3 sequence (DNA): TGCGCCAGCAGCCAACTAACATCAGACAATGAGCAGTTCTTC. Protein sequence: CASSQLTSDNEQFF. The V and J genes are TRBV4-1 and TRBJ2-1; D remains unclear. Germline CDR1 MGHRA, CDR2 YSYEKL. There are 14 residues in the CDR3. Trimming removed 2 bases from V and 5 bases from J, with 10 bases in between.

The V call is TRBV5-1, the J call TRBJ2-1; TRBD1 matches at 7 bases. Trimming at V came to 4 bases and at J to 6 bases, leaving 7 bases not matched to a gene. This CDR3 spans 14 amino acids. Germline CDR1 and CDR2: SGHRS and YFSETQ. The CDR3 DNA reads as TGCGCCAGCAGCCCGGAGGACAGGACCAATGAGCAGTTCTTC. Translated, it gives CASSPEDRTNEQFF.

This chain joins TRBV7-6 and TRBJ1-6; D is unresolved. V was pared by 1 base and J by 9 bases, with 4 bases between. The CDR3 consists of 12 residues. CDR1 and CDR2 from the germline V gene are SGHVS and FNYEAQ. The CDR3 is CASSLGPSPLHF. For the CDR3, the DNA is TGTGCCAGCAGCTTAGGACCTTCACCCCTCCACTTT. Supplemented by reference TRBV7-6 and TRBJ1-6, the full variable domain reads GAGVSQSPRYKVTKRGQDVALRCDPISGHVSLYWYRQALGQGPEFLTYFNYEAQQDKSGLPNDRFSAERPEGSISTLTIQRTEQRDSAMYRCASSLGPSPLHFGNGTRLTVT.

The chain uses TRBV4-2 and TRBJ2-1; possibly TRBD1 or TRBD2 for D (5 bases each). With 1 base removed from V and 9 bases from J, the gap between germline ends came to 13 bases. The germline CDR1 and CDR2 sequences are LGHNA and YNFKEQ. The CDR3 is made up of 14 amino acids. The DNA of the CDR3 is TGTGCCAGCAGCCAAGCCAGGGAGAACACTGAGCAGTTCTTC. Translating it yields CASSQARENTEQFF.

Note on this clonotype: An end of the junction does not agree with germline; a read error may underlie this. The rearrangement uses TRBV27 and TRBJ2-7, with D maybe TRBD2 (5 bases). The CDR3 runs to 15 residues. The germline CDR1 and CDR2 sequences are MNHEY and SMNVEV (reference sequence). Here the CDR3 reads CAGRFESGNYYEQYF. For the CDR3, the DNA is TGTGCCGGCAGATTCGAGTCCGGGAACTACTACGAGCAGTACTTC.

This clonotype was detected only a few times. The gene calls are TRBV3-1 and TRBJ2-6; 9 positions agree with TRBD1. The germline V gene encodes CDR1 LGHDT and CDR2 YNNKEL (reference sequence). The CDR3 consists of 19 residues. Trimming removed 4 bases from V and 0 bases from J; junction bases left unmatched: 10. The chain's CDR3 is CASSPNPGQGSSGANVLTF. The CDR3 DNA is TGTGCCAGCAGCCCAAACCCGGGACAGGGAAGCTCTGGGGCCAACGTCCTGACTTTC. The full variable domain, completed using reference TRBV3-1 and TRBJ2-6, is DTAVSQTPKYLVTQMGNDKSIKCEQNLGHDTMYWYKQDSKKFLKIMFSYNNKELIINETVPNRFSPKSPDKAHLNLHINSLELGDSAVYFCASSPNPGQGSSGANVLTFGAGSRLTVL.

The chain is built from TRBV5-1 and TRBJ1-2; D is unclear. Trimming took off 4 bases at V and 2 bases at J, with 12 bases between the two ends. The CDR3 length is 14 residues. Germline CDR1 is SGHRS and CDR2 is YFSETQ. This chain's CDR3 is CASSPGGPNYGYTF. CDR3 DNA sequence: TGCGCCAGCAGCCCGGGAGGGCCAAACTATGGCTACACCTTC.

This clonotype was counted a single time. The chain joins TRBV7-9 to TRBJ1-1; 7 nucleotides align to TRBD1. V gave up 1 base and J gave up 3 bases; unmatched junction bases: 17. The germline CDR1 and CDR2 sequences are SEHNR and FQNEAQ (reference sequence). There are 19 residues in the CDR3. For the CDR3, the DNA is TGTGCCAGCAGCTTAGGTCTTGCCCCCAGGGGGTCAAGGGACACTGAAGCTTTCTTT. Amino acid sequence: CASSLGLAPRGSRDTEAFF. Together with reference TRBV7-9 and TRBJ1-1, the CDR3 gives the full variable domain: DTGVSQNPRHKITKRGQNVTFRCDPISEHNRLYWYRQTLGQGPEFLTYFQNEAQLEKSRLLSDRFSAERPKGSFSTLEIQRTEQGDSAMYLCASSLGLAPRGSRDTEAFFGQGTRLTVV.

This clonotype showed up just a few times. The chain joins TRBV9 to TRBJ2-7; no clear D. V was shortened by 3 bases and J by 2 bases, with 18 bases between the two germline ends. Germline V gene lookup returns CDR1 SGDLS and CDR2 YYNGEE. The length of the CDR3 is 16 residues. Here the CDR3 reads CASSALPGSPAYEQYF. CDR3 nucleotide sequence: TGTGCCAGCAGCGCCCTCCCGGGCTCCCCAGCCTACGAGCAGTACTTC. Using reference TRBV9 and TRBJ2-7 for the parts outside the CDR3, the full variable domain is DSGVTQTPKHLITATGQRVTLRCSPRSGDLSVYWYQQSLDQGLQFLIQYYNGEERAKGNILERFSAQQFPDLHSELNLSSLELGDSALYFCASSALPGSPAYEQYFGPGTRLTVT.